Below, 4 T cell receptor beta chains from the same sample are listed, as sequenced in a study of regulatory T cells in long-lasting Graves disease. As to time point: persistent/refractory GD, antithyroid drugs over 5 years with positive TRAb. The TCR library was made from RNA extracted from PBMCs. With iRepertoire HTBI primers and Arm-PCR of CDR3 regions, TCR beta libraries were built. TCRdb itself ran the multiplex PCR reads through MiXCR, one entry per CDR3 protein. Of over 450,000 distinct CDR3 sequences listed, about a fifth are singletons. The source material was peripheral blood mononuclear cells (PBMCs), sampled when the disease was refractory, from a patient treated with antithyroid drugs. Source of these receptors: a female donor with Graves disease.

The sample holds many counts of this clonotype. The chain is built from TRBV28 and TRBJ1-3; maybe TRBD1 (5 bases). V was pared by 4 bases and J by 3 bases, with 16 bases between. Germline CDR1 and CDR2: MDHEN and SYDVKM. This CDR3 contains 16 residues. The CDR3 loop is CASSSHLGTFGNTIYF. The CDR3 DNA follows: TGTGCCAGCAGTTCCCATCTCGGGACCTTTGGAAACACCATATATTTT.

This clonotype was detected many times. V usage is TRBV12-3 or TRBV12-4 and J usage is TRBJ1-5; 7 bases fit TRBD1. Trimming took 4 bases from V and 0 from J; bases not matched to a gene: 9. The CDR3 contains 17 residues. This CDR3 reads CASSYGTEEYSNQPQHF. The CDR3 nucleotides are TGTGCCAGCAGTTACGGGACAGAGGAATATAGCAATCAGCCCCAGCATTTT.

The chain employs TRBV12-3 or TRBV12-4 and TRBJ1-2; TRBD1 is a possible D gene (5 bases). Trimming shortened V by 3 bases and J by 0 bases, and 17 bases separated the two germline ends. There are 17 residues in the CDR3. CDR3 bases: TGTGCCAGCAGTTTCGGAGGGGAGCCCATGACTAACTATGGCTACACCTTC. It codes for CASSFGGEPMTNYGYTF.

The V call is TRBV28, the J call TRBJ1-2; D not resolved. Trimming took 6 bases from V and 5 from J, leaving 16 bases between them. Germline values: CDR1 MDHEN, CDR2 SYDVKM. The CDR3 length is 14 residues. The CDR3 nucleotides read TGTGCCAGCAGACTGGTGGAAGGGTTTTATGGCTACACCTTC. This encodes CASRLVEGFYGYTF.